The sequence of this T cell receptor beta chain was determined in a study of blood T cell repertoires in COVID-19. Original methodology: Quantification of nucleated cells was approximated via reference gene primer amplification. Sequencing was performed with immunoSEQ multiplex PCR; in TCRdb, only in-frame clones are kept and a portion is missing. Clone size and the V and J calls come from that table; the DNA yielded D and trimming. In the table there are roughly 99,000 clones, about 93% of which are singletons. V was clipped by 6 bases and J by 6 bases, with 11 bases between them. The CDR3 loop spans 13 amino acids. Germline CDR1 SGHTA, CDR2 FQGNSA.

The sample taken for sequencing was peripheral blood. The TCR sequence derives from a woman in her 30s with acute or convalescent COVID-19. This chain connects TRBV7-2 to TRBJ2-2; possibly TRBD2 for D (5 bases). In DNA form, the CDR3 reads TGTGCCAGCAGGCCCGACTATCCCGGGGAGCTGTTTTTT. This codes for CASRPDYPGELFF.